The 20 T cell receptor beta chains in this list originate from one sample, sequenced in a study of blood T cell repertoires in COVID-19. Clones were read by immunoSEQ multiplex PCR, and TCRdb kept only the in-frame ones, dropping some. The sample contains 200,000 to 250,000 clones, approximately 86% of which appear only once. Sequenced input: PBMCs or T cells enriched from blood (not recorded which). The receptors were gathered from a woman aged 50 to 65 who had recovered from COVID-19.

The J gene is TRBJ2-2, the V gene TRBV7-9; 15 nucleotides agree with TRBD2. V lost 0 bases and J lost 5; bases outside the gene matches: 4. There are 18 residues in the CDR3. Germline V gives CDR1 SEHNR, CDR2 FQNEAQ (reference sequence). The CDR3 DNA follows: TGTGCCAGCAGCTTAGCGGGACTAGCGGGAGGAAGGACCGGGGAGCTGTTTTTT. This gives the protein CASSLAGLAGGRTGELFF.

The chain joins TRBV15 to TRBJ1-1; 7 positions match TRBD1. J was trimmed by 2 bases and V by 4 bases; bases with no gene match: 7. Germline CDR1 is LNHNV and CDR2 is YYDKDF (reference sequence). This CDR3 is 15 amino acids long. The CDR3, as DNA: TGTGCCACCAGCACCCGGCAAGGGGGCAACACTGAAGCTTTCTTT. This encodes CATSTRQGGNTEAFF.

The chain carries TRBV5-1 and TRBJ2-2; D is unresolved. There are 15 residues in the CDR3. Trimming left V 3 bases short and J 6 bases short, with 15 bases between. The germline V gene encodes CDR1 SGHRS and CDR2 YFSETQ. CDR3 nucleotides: TGCGCCAGCAGCTATATGGCCCTTGGTTCCGGGGAGCTGTTTTTT. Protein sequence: CASSYMALGSGELFF.

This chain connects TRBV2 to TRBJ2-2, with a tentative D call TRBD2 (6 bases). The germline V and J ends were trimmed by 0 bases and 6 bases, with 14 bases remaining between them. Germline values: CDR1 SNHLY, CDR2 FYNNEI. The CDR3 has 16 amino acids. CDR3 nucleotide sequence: TGTGCCAGCAGTGAAGCGCTTGGTCGGGAGCCCGGGGAGCTGTTTTTT. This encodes CASSEALGREPGELFF. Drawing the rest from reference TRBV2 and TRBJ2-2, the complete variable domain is EPEVTQTPSHQVTQMGQEVILRCVPISNHLYFYWYRQILGQKVEFLVSFYNNEISEKSEIFDDQFSVERPDGSNFTLKIRSTKLEDSAMYFCASSEALGREPGELFFGEGSRLTVL.

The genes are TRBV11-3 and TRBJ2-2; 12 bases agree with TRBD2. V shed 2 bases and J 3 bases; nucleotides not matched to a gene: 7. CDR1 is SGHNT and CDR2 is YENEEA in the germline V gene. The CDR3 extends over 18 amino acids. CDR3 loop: CASSLILAGGPDTGELFF. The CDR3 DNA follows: TGTGCCAGCAGCTTAATCCTAGCGGGAGGGCCGGACACCGGGGAGCTGTTTTTT.

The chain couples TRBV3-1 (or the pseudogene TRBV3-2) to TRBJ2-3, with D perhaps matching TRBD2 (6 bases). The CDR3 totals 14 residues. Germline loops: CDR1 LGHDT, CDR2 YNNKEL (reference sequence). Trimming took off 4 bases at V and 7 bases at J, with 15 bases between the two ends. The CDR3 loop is CASSLPGTFYTQYF. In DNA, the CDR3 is TGTGCCAGCAGCCTTCCCGGGACTTTTTATACGCAGTATTTT.

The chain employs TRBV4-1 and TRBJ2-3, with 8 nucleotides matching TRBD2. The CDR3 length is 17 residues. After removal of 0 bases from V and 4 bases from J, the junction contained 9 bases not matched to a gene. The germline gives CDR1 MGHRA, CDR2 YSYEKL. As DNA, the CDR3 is TGCGCCAGCAGCCAAGATCCACGGGAGGGCCTCCCAGATACGCAGTATTTT. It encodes CASSQDPREGLPDTQYF.

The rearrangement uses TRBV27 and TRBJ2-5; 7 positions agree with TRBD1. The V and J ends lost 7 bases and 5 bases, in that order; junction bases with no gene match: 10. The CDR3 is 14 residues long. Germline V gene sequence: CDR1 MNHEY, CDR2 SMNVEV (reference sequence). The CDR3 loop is CASKMTGLMETQYF. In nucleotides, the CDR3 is TGTGCCAGCAAAATGACAGGGCTTATGGAGACCCAGTACTTC.

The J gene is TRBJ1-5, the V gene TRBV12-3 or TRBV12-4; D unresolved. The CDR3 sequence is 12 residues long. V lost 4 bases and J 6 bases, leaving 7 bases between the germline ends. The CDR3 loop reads CASSSLGQPQHF. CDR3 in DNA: TGTGCCAGCAGTTCCCTAGGTCAGCCCCAGCATTTT.

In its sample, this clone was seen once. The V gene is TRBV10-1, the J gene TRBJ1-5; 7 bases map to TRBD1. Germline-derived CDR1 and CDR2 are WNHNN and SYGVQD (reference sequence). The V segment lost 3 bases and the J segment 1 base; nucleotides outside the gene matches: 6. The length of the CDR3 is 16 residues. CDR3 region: CASSDSGTASNQPQHF. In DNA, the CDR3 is TGCGCCAGCAGTGATTCCGGGACAGCAAGCAATCAGCCCCAGCATTTT.

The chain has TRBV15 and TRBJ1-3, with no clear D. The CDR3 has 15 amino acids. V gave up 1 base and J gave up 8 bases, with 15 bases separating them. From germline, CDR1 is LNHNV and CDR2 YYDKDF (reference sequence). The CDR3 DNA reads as TGTGCCACCAGCAGAGCCCGGAGGTGGGAAGACACCATATATTTT. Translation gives CATSRARRWEDTIYF.

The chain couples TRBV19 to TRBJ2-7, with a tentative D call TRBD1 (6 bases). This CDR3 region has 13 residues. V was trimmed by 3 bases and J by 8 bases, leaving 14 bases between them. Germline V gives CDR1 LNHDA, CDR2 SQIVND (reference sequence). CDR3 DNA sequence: TGTGCCAGTAGTATTGACCCACAGGGACAGCAGTACTTC. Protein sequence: CASSIDPQGQQYF.

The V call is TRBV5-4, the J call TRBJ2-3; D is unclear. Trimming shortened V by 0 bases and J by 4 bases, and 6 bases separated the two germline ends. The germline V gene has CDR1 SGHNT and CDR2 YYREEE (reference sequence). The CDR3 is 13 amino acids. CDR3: CASSLEPPDTQYF. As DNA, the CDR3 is TGTGCCAGCAGCTTGGAGCCCCCAGATACGCAGTATTTT.

DNA of the CDR3: TGTGCCAGCAGCCTTCGGAGGGCAAAAGATACGCAGTATTTT. Protein: CASSLRRAKDTQYF. The chain links TRBV3-1 (or the pseudogene TRBV3-2) to TRBJ2-3; weak D call: TRBD2 (6 bases). Germline-derived CDR1 and CDR2 are LGHDT and YNNKEL (reference sequence). Deletions cut 4 bases from V and 5 bases from J, with 13 bases between. The CDR3 is 14 amino acids.

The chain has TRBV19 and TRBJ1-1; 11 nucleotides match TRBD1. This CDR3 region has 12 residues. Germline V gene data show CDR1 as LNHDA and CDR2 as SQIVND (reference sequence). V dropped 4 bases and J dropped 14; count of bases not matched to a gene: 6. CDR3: CASSTLDRGPFF. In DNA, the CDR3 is TGTGCCAGTAGTACCCTGGACAGGGGGCCCTTCTTT. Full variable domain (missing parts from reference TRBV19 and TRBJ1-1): DGGITQSPKYLFRKEGQNVTLSCEQNLNHDAMYWYRQDPGQGLRLIYYSQIVNDFQKGDIAEGYSVSREKKESFPLTVTSAQKNPTAFYLCASSTLDRGPFFGQGTRLTVV.

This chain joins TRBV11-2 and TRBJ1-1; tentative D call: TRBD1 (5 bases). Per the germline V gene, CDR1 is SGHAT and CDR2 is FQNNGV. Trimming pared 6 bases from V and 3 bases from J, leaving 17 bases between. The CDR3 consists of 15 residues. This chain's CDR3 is CASSSRYRKDTEAFF. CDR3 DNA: TGTGCCAGCAGTTCAAGATACAGGAAGGACACTGAAGCTTTCTTT.

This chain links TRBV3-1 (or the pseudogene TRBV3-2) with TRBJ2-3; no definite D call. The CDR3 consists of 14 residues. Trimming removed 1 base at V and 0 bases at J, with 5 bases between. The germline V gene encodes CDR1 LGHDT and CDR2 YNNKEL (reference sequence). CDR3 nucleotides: TGTGCCAGCAGCCAAGTCCTCAGCACAGATACGCAGTATTTT. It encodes CASSQVLSTDTQYF.

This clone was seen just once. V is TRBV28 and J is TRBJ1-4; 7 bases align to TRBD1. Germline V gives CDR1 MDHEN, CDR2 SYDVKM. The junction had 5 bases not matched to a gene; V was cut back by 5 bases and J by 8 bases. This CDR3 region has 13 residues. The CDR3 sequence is CASSVGTVEKLFF. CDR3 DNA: TGTGCCAGCAGTGTCGGGACAGTCGAAAAACTGTTTTTT.

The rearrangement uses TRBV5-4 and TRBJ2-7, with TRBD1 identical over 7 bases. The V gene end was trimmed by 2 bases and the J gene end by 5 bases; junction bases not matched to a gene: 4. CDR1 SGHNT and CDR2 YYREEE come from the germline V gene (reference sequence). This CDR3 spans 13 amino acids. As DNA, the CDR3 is TGTGCCAGCAGCTTCGACAGGGTGGACGAGCAGTACTTC. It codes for CASSFDRVDEQYF. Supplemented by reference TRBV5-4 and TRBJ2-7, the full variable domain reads ETGVTQSPTHLIKTRGQQVTLRCSSQSGHNTVSWYQQALGQGPQFIFQYYREEENGRGNFPPRFSGLQFPNYSSELNVNALELDDSALYLCASSFDRVDEQYFGPGTRLTVT.

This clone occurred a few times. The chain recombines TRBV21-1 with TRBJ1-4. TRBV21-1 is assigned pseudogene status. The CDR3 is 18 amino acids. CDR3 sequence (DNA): TGTGCCAGCAGCAAAATTAGCCAGCGAATTGCAACTAATGAAAAACTGTTTTTT. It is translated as CASSKISQRIATNEKLFF.